This T cell receptor beta chain is from a study of control samples from healthy donors and cancer patients. This CDR3 has 15 residues. CDR1 is MNHEY, CDR2 SVGAGI, per germline. With 4 bases removed from V and 5 bases from J, the gap between germline ends came to 17 bases. Assay: immunoSEQ multiplex PCR; the TCRdb copy retains only in-frame clones and omits some. The data contain 75,000 to 90,000 clones, 86% of them singletons. The specimen was blood. This receptor was obtained from a man aged 30 to 45 in good health. The chain uses TRBV6-5 and TRBJ2-5; weak D call: TRBD1 (6 bases). The CDR3 DNA reads as TGTGCCAGCAGTTCCGCTCTAACAGGGCGGGAGACCCAGTACTTC. It yields the protein CASSSALTGRETQYF.